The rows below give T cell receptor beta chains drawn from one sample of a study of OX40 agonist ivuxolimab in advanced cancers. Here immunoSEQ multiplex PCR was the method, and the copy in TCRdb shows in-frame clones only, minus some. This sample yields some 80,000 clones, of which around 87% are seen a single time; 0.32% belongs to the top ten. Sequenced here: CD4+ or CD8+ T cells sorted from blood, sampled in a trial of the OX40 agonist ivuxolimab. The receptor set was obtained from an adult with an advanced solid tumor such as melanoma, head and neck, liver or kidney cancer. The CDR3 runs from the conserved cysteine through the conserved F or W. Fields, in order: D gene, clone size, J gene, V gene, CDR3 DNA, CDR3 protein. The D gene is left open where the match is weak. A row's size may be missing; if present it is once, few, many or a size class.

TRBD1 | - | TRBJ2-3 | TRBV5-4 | TGTGCCAGCAGTATGGGACAGGGGACAACAGATACGCAGTATTTT | CASSMGQGTTDTQYF
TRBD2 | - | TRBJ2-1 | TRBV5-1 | TGCGCCAGCAGCTCTTCCGCCGGGACTAGCGTCGATATGTTCTTC | CASSSSAGTSVDMFF
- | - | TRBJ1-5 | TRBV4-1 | TGCGCCAGCAGCCTCACGGAGGGCAATCAGCCCCAGCATTTT | CASSLTEGNQPQHF
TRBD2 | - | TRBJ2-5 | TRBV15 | TGTGCCACCAGCAGGACCCCCAGGGGTACTAGCGGGGGATTTGAGACCCAGTACTTC | CATSRTPRGTSGGFETQYF
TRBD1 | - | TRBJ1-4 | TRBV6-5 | TGTGCCAGCAGTTACGAGTGGCAGGGGGCTGAAAAACTGTTTTTT | CASSYEWQGAEKLFF
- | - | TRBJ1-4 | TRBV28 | TGTGCCAGCAGTTTGTCGAACAATGAAAAACTGTTTTTT | CASSLSNNEKLFF
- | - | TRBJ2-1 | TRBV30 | TGTGCCTGGAGTGCGGGTAGCAGGAATGAGCAGTTCTTC | CAWSAGSRNEQFF
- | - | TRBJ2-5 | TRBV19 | TGTGCCAGTAGCCAGACAGACCTGGAGGAGACCCAGTACTTC | CASSQTDLEETQYF
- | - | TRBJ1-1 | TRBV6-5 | TGTGCCAGCAGTGTGATGAACACTGAAGCTTTCTTT | CASSVMNTEAFF
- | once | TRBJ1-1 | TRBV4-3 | TGCGCCAGCAGCCCAACAGGGAACACTGAAGCTTTCTTT | CASSPTGNTEAFF
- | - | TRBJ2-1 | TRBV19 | TGTGCCAGCGGATGGAATGAGCAGTTCTTC | CASGWNEQFF
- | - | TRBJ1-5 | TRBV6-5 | TGTGCCAGCAGCTACGATAGGGTCAATCAGCCCCAGCATTTT | CASSYDRVNQPQHF
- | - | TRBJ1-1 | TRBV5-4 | TGTGCCAGCAGCCAAAAGAGTCCCCCTGAAGCTTTCTTT | CASSQKSPPEAFF
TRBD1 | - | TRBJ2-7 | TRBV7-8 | TGTGCCAGCAGCGCGCAACAGGGACAGGGGTACGAGCAGTACTTC | CASSAQQGQGYEQYF
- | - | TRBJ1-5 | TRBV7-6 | TGTGCCAGCAGCCCTAGGGGCAGGTGGGTAAGCAATCAGCCCCAGCATTTT | CASSPRGRWVSNQPQHF
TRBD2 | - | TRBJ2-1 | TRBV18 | TGTGCCAGCTCACCATTGACTAGCGGGTACAATGAGCAGTTCTTC | CASSPLTSGYNEQFF
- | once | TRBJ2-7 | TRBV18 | TGTGCCAGCTCACCACGGGGGAATAGCGGAGCCTACGAGCAGTACTTC | CASSPRGNSGAYEQYF
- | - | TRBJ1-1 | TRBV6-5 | TGTGCCAGCAGTGTGGGACTCATGAACACTGAAGCTTTCTTT | CASSVGLMNTEAFF
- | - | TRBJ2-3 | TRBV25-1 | TGTGCCAGCAGTGAATATAAAGGCACCCTGGCCACAGATACGCAGTATTTT | CASSEYKGTLATDTQYF
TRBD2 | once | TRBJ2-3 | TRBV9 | TGTGCCAGCAGCGTAGACTGGCGGGGGTTGAGGACAGATACGCAGTATTTT | CASSVDWRGLRTDTQYF
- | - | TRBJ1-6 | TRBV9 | TGTGCCAGCAGCGCGCAGGGCAGGAATTCACCCCTCCACTTT | CASSAQGRNSPLHF
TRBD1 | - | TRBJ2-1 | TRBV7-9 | TGTGCCAGCAGCTCCCGGGACAGGGGTAGGTACAATGAGCAGTTCTTC | CASSSRDRGRYNEQFF
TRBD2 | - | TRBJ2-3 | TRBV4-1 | TGCGCCAGCAGAGCGGGGGGCACAGATACGCAGTATTTT | CASRAGGTDTQYF
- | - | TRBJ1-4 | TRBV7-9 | TGTGCCAGCAGCTTTCTTGCAGGGGTAAAGGAAAAACTGTTTTTT | CASSFLAGVKEKLFF
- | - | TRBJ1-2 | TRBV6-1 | TGTGCCAGCAGTGAAGGAGGGATCGTGTATGGCTACACCTTC | CASSEGGIVYGYTF
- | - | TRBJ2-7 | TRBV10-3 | TGTGCCATCAGATCTGGCTCGACGACCTTCTACGAGCAGTACTTC | CAIRSGSTTFYEQYF